One T cell receptor beta chain is described in this entry. Its target is unknown. The germline V and J ends were trimmed by 6 bases and 2 bases, with 17 bases remaining between them. Germline CDR1 reads MNHEY; CDR2 reads SMNVEV (reference sequence). This CDR3 spans 16 amino acids. The PCR ran on 60 Vbeta and 13 Jbeta primers. Sequencing used immunoSEQ multiplex PCR; TCRdb keeps in-frame clones, though not all of them. The listing contains roughly 84,000 clones. The data are from a study of cytomegalovirus exposure and HLA in healthy donors. General study findings and limits: Sequencing depth roughly uniform across donors was assumed in presence/absence analyses. 87-base-pair reads could not separate some V segments, including TRBV6-2 and TRBV6-3. Among TCR beta chains of equal frequency, HLA-associated ones were more clonally expanded in a later analysis. In an earlier analysis, productive rearrangement rates for most beta V segments clustered near 87% or 30%.

The J gene is TRBJ2-1, the V gene TRBV27, with D maybe TRBD2 (6 bases). Sequenced material: PBMCs. This TCR was sampled from a man between 50 and 59 years old in good health and CMV-seronegative. The CDR3 loop is CASSPRGWGPYNEQFF. The CDR3 nucleotides read TGTGCCAGCAGCCCCCGGGGGTGGGGTCCCTACAATGAGCAGTTCTTC.